This T cell receptor beta chain is drawn from a study of blood T cell repertoires in COVID-19. Overall study: Sources were T cells, B-cell-depleted T cells, or PBMCs; the material itself was cDNA or gDNA.

V lost 0 bases and J 4 bases, leaving 12 bases between the germline ends. The CDR3 runs 15 residues. Germline CDR1 is SGHAT and CDR2 is FQNNGV. The assay was immunoSEQ multiplex PCR, and TCRdb's table has in-frame clones only and misses some. The data contain some 200,000 clones, around nine tenths of them singletons. The sequencing sample was made of peripheral blood. This chain joins TRBV11-2 and TRBJ2-5; D is ambiguous. The source is a woman between 18 and 29 years old who had recovered from COVID-19. This CDR3 is CASSLELSRRETQYF. CDR3 nucleotides: TGTGCCAGCAGCTTAGAATTGAGCCGAAGAGAGACCCAGTACTTC.